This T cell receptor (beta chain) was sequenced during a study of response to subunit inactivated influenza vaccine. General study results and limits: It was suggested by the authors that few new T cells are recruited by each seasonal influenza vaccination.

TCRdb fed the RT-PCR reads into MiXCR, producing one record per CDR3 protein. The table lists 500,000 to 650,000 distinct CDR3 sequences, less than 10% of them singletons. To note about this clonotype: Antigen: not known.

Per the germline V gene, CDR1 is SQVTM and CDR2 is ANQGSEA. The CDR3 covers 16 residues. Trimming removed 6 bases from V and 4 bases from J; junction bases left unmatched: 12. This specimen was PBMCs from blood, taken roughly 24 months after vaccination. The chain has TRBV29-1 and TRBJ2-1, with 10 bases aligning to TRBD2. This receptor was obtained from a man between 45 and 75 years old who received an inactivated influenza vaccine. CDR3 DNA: TGCAGCGTGACTCCCCGGACTAGCGGTCAGTACAATGAGCAGTTCTTC. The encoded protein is CSVTPRTSGQYNEQFF.